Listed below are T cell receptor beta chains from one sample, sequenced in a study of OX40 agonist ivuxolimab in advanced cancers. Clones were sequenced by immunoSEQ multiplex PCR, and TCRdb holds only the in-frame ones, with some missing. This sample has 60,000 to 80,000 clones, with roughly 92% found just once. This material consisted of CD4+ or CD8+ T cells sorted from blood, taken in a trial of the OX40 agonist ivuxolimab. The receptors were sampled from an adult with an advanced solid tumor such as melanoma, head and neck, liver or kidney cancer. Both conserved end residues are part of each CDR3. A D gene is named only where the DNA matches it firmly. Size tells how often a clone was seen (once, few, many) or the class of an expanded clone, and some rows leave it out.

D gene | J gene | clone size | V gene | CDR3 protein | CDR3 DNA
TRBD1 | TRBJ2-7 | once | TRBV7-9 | CASSTGQGEDEQYF | TGTGCCAGCAGCACCGGACAGGGAGAGGACGAGCAGTACTTC
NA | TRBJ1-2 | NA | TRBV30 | CAWFQGYGYTF | TGTGCCTGGTTCCAGGGATATGGCTACACCTTC
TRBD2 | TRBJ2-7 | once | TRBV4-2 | CASSQLGLAGRSSYEQYF | TGTGCCAGCAGCCAACTGGGACTAGCGGGACGCAGCTCCTACGAGCAGTACTTC
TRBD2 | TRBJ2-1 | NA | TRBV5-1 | CASTIAGGIYNEQFF | TGCGCCAGCACGATAGCGGGGGGAATCTACAATGAGCAGTTCTTC
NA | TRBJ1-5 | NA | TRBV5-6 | CASSLAEGPNQPQHF | TGTGCCAGCAGCTTGGCGGAGGGGCCCAATCAGCCCCAGCATTTT
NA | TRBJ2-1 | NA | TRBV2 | CASSGGYEQFF | TGTGCCAGCAGTGGAGGTTATGAGCAGTTCTTC
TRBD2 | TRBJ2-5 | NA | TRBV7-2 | CASRLLAGHKQETQYF | TGTGCCAGCAGGTTACTAGCGGGCCACAAGCAGGAGACCCAGTACTTC
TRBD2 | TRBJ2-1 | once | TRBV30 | CAWLELAGGVWFF | TGTGCCTGGTTAGAACTAGCGGGAGGGGTGTGGTTCTTC
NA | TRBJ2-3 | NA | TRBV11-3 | CASSYPGSSTDTQYF | TGTGCCAGCAGCTACCCAGGATCTAGCACAGATACGCAGTATTTT
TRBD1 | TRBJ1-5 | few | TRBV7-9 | CASSFGTGNQPQHF | TGTGCCAGCAGCTTTGGGACAGGCAATCAGCCCCAGCATTTT
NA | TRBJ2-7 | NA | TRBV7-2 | CASKVGGVDEQYF | TGTGCCAGCAAGGTGGGGGGAGTGGACGAGCAGTACTTC
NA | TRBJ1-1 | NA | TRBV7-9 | CASSLMDPRTEAFF | TGTGCCAGCAGCTTAATGGACCCTAGAACTGAAGCTTTCTTT
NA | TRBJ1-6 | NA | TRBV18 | CASSPMQGLNNSPLHF | TGTGCCAGCTCACCAATGCAGGGTTTGAATAATTCACCCCTCCACTTT
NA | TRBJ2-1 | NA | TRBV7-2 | CASSLAIYNEQFF | TGTGCCAGCAGCTTAGCGATCTACAATGAGCAGTTCTTC
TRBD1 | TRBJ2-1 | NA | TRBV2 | CASRVQGAEQFF | TGTGCCAGCAGGGTTCAGGGGGCTGAGCAGTTCTTC
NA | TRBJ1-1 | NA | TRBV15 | CATSRLDRNTEAFF | TGTGCCACCAGCAGATTGGACAGGAACACTGAAGCTTTCTTT
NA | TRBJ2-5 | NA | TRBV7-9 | CASSLQGPETQYF | TGTGCCAGCAGCCTACAGGGACCCGAGACCCAGTACTTC
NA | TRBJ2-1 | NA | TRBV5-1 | CASSFQGPMSYNEQFF | TGCGCCAGCAGCTTTCAGGGCCCCATGTCCTACAATGAGCAGTTCTTC
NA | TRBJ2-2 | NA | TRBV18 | CASSEGHRSTGELFF | TGTGCCAGCTCAGAAGGACACAGAAGCACCGGGGAGCTGTTTTTT
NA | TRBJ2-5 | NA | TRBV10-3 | CAIKGYQETQYF | TGTGCCATCAAGGGTTACCAAGAGACCCAGTACTTC
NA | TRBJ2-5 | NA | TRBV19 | CASTLAEGGTQYF | TGTGCCAGCACCCTCGCCGAGGGGGGGACCCAGTACTTC
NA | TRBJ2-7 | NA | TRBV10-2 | CASSAESAYEQYF | TGCGCCAGCAGCGCAGAGTCTGCCTACGAGCAGTACTTC
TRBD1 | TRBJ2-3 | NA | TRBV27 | CAVRPGGPTDTQYF | TGTGCCGTCCGGCCAGGGGGTCCCACAGATACGCAGTATTTT
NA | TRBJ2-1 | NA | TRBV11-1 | CASSSEEGAKGFF | TGTGCCAGCAGCTCGGAGGAGGGGGCTAAGGGATTCTTC
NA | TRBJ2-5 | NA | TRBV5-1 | CASRGQETQYF | TGCGCCAGCAGAGGCCAAGAGACCCAGTACTTC
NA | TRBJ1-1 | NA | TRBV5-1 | CASSFPGANTEAFF | TGCGCCAGCAGCTTTCCAGGGGCGAACACTGAAGCTTTCTTT
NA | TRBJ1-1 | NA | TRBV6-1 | CASNRQMNTEAFF | TGTGCCAGCAACCGACAGATGAACACTGAAGCTTTCTTT
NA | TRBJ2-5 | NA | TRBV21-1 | CASSKARDIQGETQYF | TGTGCCAGCAGCAAAGCCCGGGACATACAGGGGGAGACCCAGTACTTC
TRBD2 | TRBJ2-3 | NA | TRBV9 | CASSASGTGTDTQYF | TGTGCCAGCAGCGCTAGCGGGACGGGCACAGATACGCAGTATTTT
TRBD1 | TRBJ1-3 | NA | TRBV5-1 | CASSPTGPGGAENTIYF | TGCGCCAGCAGCCCCACGGGGCCAGGGGGCGCCGAGAACACCATATATTTT
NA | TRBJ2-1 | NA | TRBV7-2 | CASSFSNFLNEQFF | TGTGCCAGCAGCTTTAGTAATTTTCTCAATGAGCAGTTCTTC
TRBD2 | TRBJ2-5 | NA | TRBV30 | CAWSSGIAGVRETQYF | TGTGCCTGGAGTTCGGGAATAGCGGGAGTCCGGGAGACCCAGTACTTC
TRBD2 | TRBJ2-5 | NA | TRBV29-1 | CSALGLAGTQETQYF | TGCAGCGCTCTTGGACTAGCGGGAACCCAAGAGACCCAGTACTTC
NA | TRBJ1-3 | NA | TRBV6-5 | CASSYRGEGNTIYF | TGTGCCAGCAGTTACCGCGGGGAGGGAAACACCATATATTTT
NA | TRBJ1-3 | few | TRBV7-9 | CASSFGSGNTIYF | TGTGCCAGCAGCTTTGGCTCTGGAAACACCATATATTTT
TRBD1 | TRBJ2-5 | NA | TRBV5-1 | CASSLGQRTGAGGETQYF | TGCGCCAGCAGCTTGGGGCAGAGAACAGGGGCGGGCGGTGAGACCCAGTACTTC
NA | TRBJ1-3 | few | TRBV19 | CASSILPDWDTIYF | TGTGCCAGTAGTATACTTCCCGATTGGGACACCATATATTTT
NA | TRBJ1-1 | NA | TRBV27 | CASSLSGLGNTEAFF | TGTGCCAGCAGTTTATCGGGGTTGGGGAACACTGAAGCTTTCTTT
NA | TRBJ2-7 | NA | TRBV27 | CASAHLKGSGRPYEQYF | TGTGCCAGCGCCCACTTGAAAGGCTCCGGACGACCGTACGAGCAGTACTTC
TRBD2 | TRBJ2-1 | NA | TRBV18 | CASSNNKGLAAHNEQFF | TGTGCCAGCTCAAATAACAAAGGACTAGCGGCCCACAATGAGCAGTTCTTC
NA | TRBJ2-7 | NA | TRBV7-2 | CASSLAGVSYEQYF | TGTGCCAGCAGCTTAGCGGGAGTCAGCTACGAGCAGTACTTC
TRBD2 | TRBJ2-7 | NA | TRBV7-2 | CASSPTSPGSGSQQYF | TGTGCCAGCAGCCCAACATCCCCGGGTAGCGGGAGTCAGCAGTACTTC
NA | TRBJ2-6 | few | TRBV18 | CASSPQGSSGANVLTF | TGTGCCAGCTCACCTCAGGGGAGCTCTGGGGCCAACGTCCTGACTTTC
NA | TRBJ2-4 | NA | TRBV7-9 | CASRGIQYF | TGTGCCAGCAGGGGCATTCAGTACTTC
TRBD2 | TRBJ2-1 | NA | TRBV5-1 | CASSLTSGIYNEQFF | TGCGCCAGCAGCTTGACTAGCGGGATCTACAATGAGCAGTTCTTC
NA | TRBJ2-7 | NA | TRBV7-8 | CASSLASGTGLRIGEQYF | TGTGCCAGCAGCTTAGCGTCGGGGACGGGGTTACGAATCGGGGAGCAGTACTTC
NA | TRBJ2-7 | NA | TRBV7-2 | CASSLSGLSSSYEQYF | TGTGCCAGCAGCTTATCTGGACTCTCGAGCTCCTACGAGCAGTACTTC
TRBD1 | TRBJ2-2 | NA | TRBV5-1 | CASSLARLGTGGTGELFF | TGCGCCAGCAGCTTGGCACGTCTCGGGACAGGGGGCACCGGGGAGCTGTTTTTT
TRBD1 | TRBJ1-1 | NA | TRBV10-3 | CAISEFNFSRDSTEAFF | TGTGCCATCAGTGAGTTTAATTTTTCGAGGGACAGCACTGAAGCTTTCTTT